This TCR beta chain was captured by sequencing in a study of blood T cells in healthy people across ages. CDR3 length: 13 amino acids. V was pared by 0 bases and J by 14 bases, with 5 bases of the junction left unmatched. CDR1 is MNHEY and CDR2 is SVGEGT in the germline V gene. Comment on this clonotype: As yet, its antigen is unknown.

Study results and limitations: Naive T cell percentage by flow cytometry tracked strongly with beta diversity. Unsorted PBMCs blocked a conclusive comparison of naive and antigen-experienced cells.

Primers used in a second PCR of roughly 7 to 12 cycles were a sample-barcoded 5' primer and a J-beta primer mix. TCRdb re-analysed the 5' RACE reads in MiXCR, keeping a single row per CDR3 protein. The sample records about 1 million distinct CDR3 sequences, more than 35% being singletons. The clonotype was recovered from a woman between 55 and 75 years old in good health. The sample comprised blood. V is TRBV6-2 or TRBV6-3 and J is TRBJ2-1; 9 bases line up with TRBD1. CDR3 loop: CASSYSGTGLKFF. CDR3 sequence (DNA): TGTGCCAGCAGTTACTCCGGGACAGGGCTAAAGTTCTTC.